This is a list of T cell receptor beta chains from one sample in a study of T-cell reconstitution after alpha-beta-depleted transplantation in children. Via MiXCR, TCRdb re-called the PCR reads, giving one row per CDR3 protein. This table has around 440,000 distinct CDR3 sequences, roughly 16% appearing once. Here the sequenced sample was PBMCs, mostly from graft donor cells, taken 360 days after TCRalphabeta/CD19-depleted stem cell transplant. The source is a boy under three years old who had a stem cell transplant for Wiskott-Aldrich syndrome, so the T cells may come from the graft donor. Both conserved end residues are part of each CDR3. A D gene is named only where the DNA matches it firmly. Rows may omit the clone size; those that give it use once, few, many or a size class.

D	V	length	size	J	CDR3	DNA
.	TRBV7-2	17	.	TRBJ2-1	CASSLRTLARPTDEQFF	TGTGCCAGCAGCCTAAGAACGCTAGCGCGACCCACGGATGAGCAGTTCTTC
.	TRBV20-1	18	.	TRBJ1-6	CSARDTLPRVLGNSPLHF	TGCAGTGCTAGAGATACCCTTCCTAGGGTTTTGGGTAATTCACCCCTCCACTTT
.	TRBV4-2	17	.	TRBJ2-3	CASSQEYRRIGTDTQYF	TGCGCCAGCAGCCAAGAATATCGGCGGATTGGCACAGATACGCAGTATTTT
.	TRBV7-2	13	.	TRBJ2-7	CASSLAPQGEQYF	TGTGCCAGCAGCTTAGCGCCTCAGGGCGAGCAGTACTTC
.	TRBV7-9	14	.	TRBJ2-1	CASRGWGSYNEQFF	TGTGCCAGCAGAGGGTGGGGGTCCTACAATGAGCAGTTCTTC
.	TRBV2	12	few	TRBJ2-7	CASSRAYGEQYF	TGTGCCAGCAGCCGAGCTTACGGCGAGCAGTACTTC
TRBD2	TRBV11-1	18	.	TRBJ2-3	CASSLARVLAGSTDTQYF	TGTGCCAGCAGCTTAGCACGGGTTTTAGCGGGGAGCACAGATACGCAGTATTTT
.	TRBV24-1	16	few	TRBJ2-3	CATSGGRLTSTDTQYF	TGTGCCACCAGTGGGGGTAGACTTACTAGCACAGATACGCAGTATTTT
.	TRBV7-2	15	.	TRBJ2-7	CASSLSQRVAYEQYF	TGTGCCAGCAGCTTATCCCAGCGGGTTGCCTACGAGCAGTACTTC
.	TRBV3-1	14	few	TRBJ2-2	CASSQGLNTGELFF	TGTGCCAGCAGCCAAGGCTTGAACACCGGGGAGCTGTTTTTT
.	TRBV5-1	12	.	TRBJ2-1	CASMEARNEQFF	TGCGCCAGCATGGAAGCGCGCAATGAGCAGTTCTTC
.	TRBV10-3	13	few	TRBJ2-7	CAMTEGLAYEQYF	TGTGCCATGACAGAGGGTCTTGCCTACGAGCAGTACTTC
TRBD2	TRBV27	13	few	TRBJ2-1	CASRGGGVNEQFF	TGTGCCAGCCGGGGCGGGGGGGTCAATGAGCAGTTCTTC
.	TRBV6-5	15	.	TRBJ1-4	CASSPRGGRNEKLFF	TGTGCCAGCAGTCCGCGGGGGGGAAGGAATGAAAAACTGTTTTTT
.	TRBV9	11	few	TRBJ2-1	CASGRGNEQFF	TGTGCCAGCGGGCGGGGCAATGAGCAGTTCTTC
.	TRBV3-1	17	.	TRBJ1-6	CASSQENWGVYNSPLHF	TGTGCCAGCAGCCAAGAGAATTGGGGAGTATATAATTCACCCCTCCACTTT